This TCR beta chain was sequenced in a study of OX40 agonist ivuxolimab in advanced cancers. Whole-study context: The treatment was a fully human IgG2 OX40 agonist, ivuxolimab. The study, taken as a whole, reports: More expanded clones were found, on average, in CD8+ than in CD4+ T cells.

Data came from immunoSEQ multiplex PCR; TCRdb stores just in-frame clones and leaves some out. The sample yields nearly 90,000 clones, 85% to 90% seen once. Remarks on this clone: Its antigen is not known. Other nucleotide sequences from this sample produce the same CDR3.

In germline, CDR1 is SNHLY, CDR2 FYNNEI. CDR3 length: 13 amino acids. V lost 3 bases to trimming and J lost 7 bases, with 7 bases between them. V is TRBV2 and J is TRBJ1-6; no reliable D call. The sample here was CD4+ or CD8+ T cells sorted from blood, taken in a trial of the OX40 agonist ivuxolimab. This clonotype originated in an adult with an advanced solid tumor such as melanoma, head and neck, liver or kidney cancer. CDR3 nucleotide sequence: TGTGCCAGCAGTGAGGTGGCCAATTCACCCCTCCACTTT. Amino acid sequence: CASSEVANSPLHF.